This TCR beta chain came from a study of blood T cell repertoires in COVID-19. In the study overall: Samples came from the United States, Italy and Spain, spanning acute and convalescent COVID-19.

Germline CDR1 reads SGHDN; CDR2 reads FVKESK. CDR3 length: 15 amino acids. V was pared by 0 bases and J by 4 bases, with 5 bases of the junction left unmatched. Source study methods: Reference gene primer amplification gave nucleated cell count estimates. Method: immunoSEQ multiplex PCR; TCRdb's copy keeps in-frame clones and lacks some. D and trimming were read from the DNA, whereas the V and J calls and clone size are those reported in that table. Counted here are around 110,000 clones, approximately 90% occurring once; the ten biggest clones make up approximately 1.7%. The chain carries TRBV14 and TRBJ1-1, with TRBD1 matching over 7 bases. This TCR was recovered from a human donor with active COVID-19. The donor label of this sample is uncertain. The sequenced material came from peripheral blood. The CDR3 reads CASSQDLRGPTEAFF. The CDR3 nucleotides read TGTGCCAGCAGCCAAGATCTGAGGGGGCCCACTGAAGCTTTCTTT.